The source of this T cell receptor (beta chain) is a study of OX40 agonist ivuxolimab in advanced cancers. On the study more broadly: Dose-escalation cases comprised hepatocellular carcinoma, melanoma, renal cell or head and neck cancer. Three patients had partial responses: one hepatocellular carcinoma, two cutaneous melanoma.

Broader study findings: Compared with CD4+, CD8+ T cells on average had more expanded clones. In the 0.1 to 3.0 mg/kg range, CD4+ and CD8+ blood T cells had expanded clonally by week 6.

Germline-derived CDR1 and CDR2 are MGHRA and YSYEKL. V lost 0 bases, J lost 5 bases, and 7 bases stayed unmatched. The CDR3 is made up of 16 amino acids. Generated by immunoSEQ multiplex PCR, the TCRdb table keeps only in-frame clones and is missing some. The sample holds some 42,000 clones, roughly nine tenths seen once. Points on this clone: What it binds is not known.

This receptor was obtained from an adult with an advanced solid tumor such as melanoma, head and neck, liver or kidney cancer. The sequences come from CD4+ or CD8+ T cells sorted from blood, collected in a trial of the OX40 agonist ivuxolimab. This sequence joins TRBV4-1 and TRBJ2-7; TRBD2 matches at 10 bases. CDR3 sequence (DNA): TGCGCCAGCAGCCAAGAAGCAGCGGGAGGGCCTAACGAGCAGTACTTC. Translation gives CASSQEAAGGPNEQYF.